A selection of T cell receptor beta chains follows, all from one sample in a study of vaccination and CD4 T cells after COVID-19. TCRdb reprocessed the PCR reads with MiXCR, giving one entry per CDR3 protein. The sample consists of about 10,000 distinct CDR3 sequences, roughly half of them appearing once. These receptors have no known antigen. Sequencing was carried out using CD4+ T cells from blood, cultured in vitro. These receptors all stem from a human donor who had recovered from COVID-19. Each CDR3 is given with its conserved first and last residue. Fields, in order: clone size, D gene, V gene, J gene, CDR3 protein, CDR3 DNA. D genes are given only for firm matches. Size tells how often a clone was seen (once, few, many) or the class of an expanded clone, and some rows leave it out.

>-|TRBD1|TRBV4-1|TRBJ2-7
CASSRSTPGQEGYEQYF
TGCGCCAGCAGCCGATCCACACCGGGACAGGAGGGCTACGAGCAGTACTTC
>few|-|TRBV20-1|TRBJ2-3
CSLKGHPGHPDTQYF
TGCAGTCTGAAGGGTCATCCGGGACATCCAGATACGCAGTATTTT
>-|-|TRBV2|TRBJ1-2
CASSEGSYGYTF
TGTGCCAGCAGTGAGGGCTCTTATGGCTACACCTTC
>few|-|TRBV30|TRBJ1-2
CASLDSGYTF
TGTGCCTCCCTGGACTCGGGGTACACCTTC
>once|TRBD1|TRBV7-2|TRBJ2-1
CASSPDRAPYNEQFF
TGTGCCAGCAGCCCCGACAGGGCTCCTTACAATGAGCAGTTCTTC
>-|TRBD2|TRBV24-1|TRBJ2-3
CATSDRGLAGDTQYF
TGTGCCACCAGTGACCGGGGACTAGCGGGAGATACGCAGTATTTT
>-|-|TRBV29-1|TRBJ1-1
CSVREPGIVLSEAFF
TGCAGCGTGCGCGAACCGGGGATTGTGCTATCTGAAGCTTTCTTT
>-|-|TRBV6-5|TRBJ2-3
CASSYSSLGIRRDTQYF
TGTGCCAGCAGTTACTCTAGCCTAGGAATCCGGCGAGATACGCAGTATTTT
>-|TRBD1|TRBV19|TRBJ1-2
CASSIAPGGANYGYTF
TGTGCCAGTAGTATAGCCCCAGGGGGCGCTAACTATGGCTACACCTTC
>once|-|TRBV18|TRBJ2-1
CASSLSNSYNEQFF
TGTGCCAGCTCGTTGAGCAACTCCTACAATGAGCAGTTCTTC
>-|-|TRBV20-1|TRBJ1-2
CSATRGGGRDGYTF
TGCAGTGCTACCCGAGGTGGAGGGAGGGATGGCTACACCTTC
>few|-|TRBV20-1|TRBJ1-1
CSASPTEYTEAFF
TGCAGTGCTAGTCCAACAGAGTACACTGAAGCTTTCTTT
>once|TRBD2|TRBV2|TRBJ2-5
CASSLLATQETQYF
TGTGCCAGCAGTCTACTAGCGACCCAAGAGACCCAGTACTTC
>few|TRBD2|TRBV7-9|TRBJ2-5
CASSLVSSGGSNVKTQYF
TGTGCCAGCAGCTTAGTATCTAGCGGGGGGTCCAACGTTAAGACCCAGTACTTC
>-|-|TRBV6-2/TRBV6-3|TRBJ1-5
CASRETTVSYSNQPQHF
TGTGCCAGCAGAGAAACGACAGTTTCATATAGCAATCAGCCCCAGCATTTT
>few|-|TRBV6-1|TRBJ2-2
CASSRSRATGELFF
TGTGCCAGCAGCAGGAGTCGGGCCACCGGGGAGCTGTTTTTT
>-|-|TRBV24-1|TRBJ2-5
CATSDRTTGTQETQYF
TGTGCCACCAGTGATAGGACGACCGGGACTCAAGAGACCCAGTACTTC
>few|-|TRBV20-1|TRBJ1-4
CSAGDATNEKLFF
TGCAGTGCTGGGGACGCAACTAATGAAAAACTGTTTTTT
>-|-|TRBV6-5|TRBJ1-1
CASSYNRVNTEAFF
TGTGCCAGCAGTTACAACAGGGTGAACACTGAAGCTTTCTTT
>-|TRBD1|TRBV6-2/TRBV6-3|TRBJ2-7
CASSLAPGQGVHEQYF
TGTGCCAGCAGCCTCGCGCCGGGACAGGGGGTCCACGAGCAGTACTTC
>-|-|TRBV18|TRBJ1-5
CASSPPLPTGNQPQHF
TGTGCCAGCTCACCACCGCTTCCGACGGGGAATCAGCCCCAGCATTTT
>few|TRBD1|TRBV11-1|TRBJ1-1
CASSHDRESEAFF
TGTGCCAGCAGCCATGACAGGGAATCTGAAGCTTTCTTT
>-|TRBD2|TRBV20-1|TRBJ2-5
CSAPTAGGPWGETQYF
TGCAGTGCTCCGACGGCGGGGGGGCCATGGGGAGAGACCCAGTACTTC
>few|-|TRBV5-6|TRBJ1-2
CASSLRGSYGYTF
TGTGCCAGCAGCTTGAGGGGGAGTTATGGCTACACCTTC
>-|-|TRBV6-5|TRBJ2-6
CASSYSRTYSGANVLTF
TGTGCCAGCAGTTACTCGAGGACGTACTCTGGGGCCAACGTCCTGACTTTC
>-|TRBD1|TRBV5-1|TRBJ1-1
CASSPGQGAKRPEAFF
TGCGCCAGCAGCCCAGGACAGGGGGCTAAGAGACCTGAAGCTTTCTTT
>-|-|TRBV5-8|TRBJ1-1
CASSLVGVGRNTEAFF
TGTGCCAGCAGCTTGGTAGGTGTCGGGCGGAACACTGAAGCTTTCTTT
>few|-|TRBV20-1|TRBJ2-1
CSAPKGVAVDNEQFF
TGCAGTGCTCCAAAAGGAGTAGCGGTGGACAATGAGCAGTTCTTC
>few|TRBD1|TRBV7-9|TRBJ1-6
CASSWGQGNSPLHF
TGTGCCAGCAGCTGGGGACAGGGTAATTCACCCCTCCACTTT
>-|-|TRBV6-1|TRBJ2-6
CASSLDRANVLTF
TGTGCCAGCAGCTTGGACAGGGCCAACGTCCTGACTTTC
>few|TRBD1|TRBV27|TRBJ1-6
CASSLEQGGNSPLHF
TGTGCCAGCAGTTTGGAACAGGGGGGTAATTCACCCCTCCACTTT
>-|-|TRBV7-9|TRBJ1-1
CASSLVDEAFF
TGTGCCAGCAGCTTAGTGGATGAAGCTTTCTTT
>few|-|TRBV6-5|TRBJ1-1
CASSYLGRGTEAFF
TGTGCCAGCAGTTACCTCGGGCGGGGAACTGAAGCTTTCTTT
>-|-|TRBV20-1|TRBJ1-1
CSARDRYEDTEAFF
TGCAGTGCTAGAGATCGTTATGAGGATACTGAAGCTTTCTTT
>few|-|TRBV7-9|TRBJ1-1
CASSAGFGTEAFF
TGTGCCAGCAGCGCGGGGTTTGGTACTGAAGCTTTCTTT
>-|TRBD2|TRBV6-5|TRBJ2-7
CASSYSLAGSYEQYF
TGTGCCAGCAGTTACTCCCTAGCGGGATCCTACGAGCAGTACTTC
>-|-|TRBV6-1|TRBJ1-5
CASRRGALEPQHF
TGTGCCAGCAGGCGGGGGGCCCTCGAGCCCCAGCATTTT
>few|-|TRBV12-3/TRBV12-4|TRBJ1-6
CASRLETGGGGSPLHF
TGTGCCAGCAGACTCGAGACAGGCGGCGGCGGTTCACCCCTCCACTTT
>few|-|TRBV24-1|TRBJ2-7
CATSDLAVEQYF
TGTGCCACCAGTGATTTAGCAGTCGAGCAGTACTTC
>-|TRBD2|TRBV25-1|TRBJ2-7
CASSRGDGYEQYF
TGTGCCAGCTCTCGGGGGGACGGCTACGAGCAGTACTTC
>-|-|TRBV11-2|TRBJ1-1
CASSLPQEVNTEAFF
TGTGCCAGCAGCTTACCCCAGGAGGTGAACACTGAGGCTTTCTTT
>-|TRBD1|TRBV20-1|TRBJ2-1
CSANSGQEGYNEQFF
TGCAGTGCTAATTCCGGACAGGAAGGATACAATGAGCAGTTCTTC
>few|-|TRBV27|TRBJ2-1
CASSLRGVTYNEQFF
TGTGCCAGCAGTTTAAGAGGGGTTACCTACAATGAGCAGTTCTTC
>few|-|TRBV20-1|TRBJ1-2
CSAVTGIGYGYTF
TGCAGTGCGGTAACAGGGATCGGCTATGGCTACACCTTC
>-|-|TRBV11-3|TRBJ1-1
CASRPRQKPNTEAFF
TGTGCCAGCAGGCCCCGACAGAAACCGAACACTGAAGCTTTCTTT
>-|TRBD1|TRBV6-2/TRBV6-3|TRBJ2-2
CASSTRTGLNTGELFF
TGTGCCAGCAGTACGAGGACAGGATTGAACACCGGGGAGCTGTTTTTT
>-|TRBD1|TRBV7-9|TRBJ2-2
CASSPRGTGNTGELFF
TGTGCCAGCAGCCCACGAGGGACAGGGAACACCGGGGAGCTGTTTTTT
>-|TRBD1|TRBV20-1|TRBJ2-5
CSARAAAGGRETQYF
TGCAGTGCTAGAGCGGCGGCAGGGGGCCGGGAGACCCAGTACTTC
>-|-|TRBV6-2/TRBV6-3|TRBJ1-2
CASSSIQRPRTSYGYTF
TGTGCCAGCAGTTCGATCCAGAGACCGCGGACCTCCTATGGCTACACCTTC
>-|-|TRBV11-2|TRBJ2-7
CASSLNRAYEQYF
TGTGCCAGCAGCTTAAACCGGGCCTACGAGCAGTACTTC
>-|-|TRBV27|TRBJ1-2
CASSGPDTYGYTF
TGTGCCAGCAGTGGCCCGGACACGTATGGCTACACCTTC
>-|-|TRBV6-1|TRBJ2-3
CASGLRPKDTQYF
TGTGCATCCGGCCTCAGGCCTAAGGATACGCAGTATTTT
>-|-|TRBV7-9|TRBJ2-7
CASSPGRWSSYEQYF
TGTGCCAGCAGCCCGGGACGTTGGAGCTCCTACGAGCAGTACTTC
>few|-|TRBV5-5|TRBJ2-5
CASSLMYGQETQYF
TGTGCCAGCAGCTTGATGTACGGTCAAGAGACCCAGTACTTC
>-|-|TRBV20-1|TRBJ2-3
CSARDPRGVSTDTQYF
TGCAGTGCTAGAGATCCTCGGGGAGTTAGCACAGATACGCAGTATTTT
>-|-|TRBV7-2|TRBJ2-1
CASSLGDWSSYNEQFF
TGTGCCAGCAGCTTAGGGGACTGGAGCTCCTACAATGAGCAGTTCTTC
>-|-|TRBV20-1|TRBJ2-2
CSAGPDLNTGELFF
TGCAGTGCTGGACCTGACCTTAACACCGGGGAGCTGTTTTTT
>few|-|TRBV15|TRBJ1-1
CATSREPGRGTEAFF
TGTGCCACCAGCAGAGAACCCGGTCGGGGCACTGAAGCTTTCTTT
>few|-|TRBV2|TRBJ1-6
CASSTSGQLSPLHF
TGTGCCAGCAGTACCTCTGGACAGCTTTCACCCCTCCACTTT